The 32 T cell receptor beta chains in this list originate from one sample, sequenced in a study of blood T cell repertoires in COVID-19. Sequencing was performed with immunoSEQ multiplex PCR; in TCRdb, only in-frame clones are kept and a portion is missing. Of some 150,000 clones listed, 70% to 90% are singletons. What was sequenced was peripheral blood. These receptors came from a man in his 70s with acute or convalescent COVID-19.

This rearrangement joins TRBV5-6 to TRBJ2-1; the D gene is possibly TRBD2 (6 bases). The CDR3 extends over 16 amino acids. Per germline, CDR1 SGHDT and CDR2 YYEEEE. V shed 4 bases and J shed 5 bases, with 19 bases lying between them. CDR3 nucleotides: TGTGCCAGCAGCCCCCGACTAGGAGGCTTTGACAATGAGCAGTTCTTC. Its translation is CASSPRLGGFDNEQFF.

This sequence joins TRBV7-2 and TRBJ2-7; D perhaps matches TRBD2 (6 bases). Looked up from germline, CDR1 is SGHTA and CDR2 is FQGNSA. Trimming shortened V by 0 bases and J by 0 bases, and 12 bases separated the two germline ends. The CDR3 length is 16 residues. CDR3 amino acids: CASSLARGANSYEQYF. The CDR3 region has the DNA TGTGCCAGCAGCTTAGCCCGCGGGGCCAACTCCTACGAGCAGTACTTC.

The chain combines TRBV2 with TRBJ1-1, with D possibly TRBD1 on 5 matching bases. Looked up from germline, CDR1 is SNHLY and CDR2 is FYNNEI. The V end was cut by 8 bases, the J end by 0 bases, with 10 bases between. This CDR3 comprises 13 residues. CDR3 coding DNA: TGTGCCAGCTCGACAGCTTTGAACACTGAAGCTTTCTTT. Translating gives CASSTALNTEAFF.

CDR3 amino acids: CASGASGTYEQYF. CDR3 bases: TGTGCCAGCGGGGCTAGCGGGACCTACGAGCAGTACTTC. V usage is TRBV28 and J usage is TRBJ2-7, with 9 bases identical to TRBD2. Germline values: CDR1 MDHEN, CDR2 SYDVKM. Germline trimming cut 8 bases from V and 2 bases from J; bases unmatched to any gene: 4. The CDR3 extends over 13 amino acids.

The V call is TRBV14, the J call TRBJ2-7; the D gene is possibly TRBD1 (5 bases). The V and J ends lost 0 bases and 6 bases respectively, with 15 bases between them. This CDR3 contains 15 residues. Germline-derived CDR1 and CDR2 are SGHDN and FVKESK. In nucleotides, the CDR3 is TGTGCCAGCAGCCAAGATCCCGCAGGGAAAACCGAGCAGTACTTC. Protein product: CASSQDPAGKTEQYF.

The CDR3 region has the DNA TGTGCCAGCAGCGCGACTAGCGGGAGGACCCCCTACGAGCAGTACTTC. Protein sequence: CASSATSGRTPYEQYF. The V and J genes are TRBV7-2 and TRBJ2-7, with TRBD2 matching 13 bases. Per the germline V gene, CDR1 is SGHTA and CDR2 is FQGNSA. The CDR3 extends over 16 amino acids. Trimming at V came to 5 bases and at J to 2 bases, leaving 6 bases not matched to a gene.

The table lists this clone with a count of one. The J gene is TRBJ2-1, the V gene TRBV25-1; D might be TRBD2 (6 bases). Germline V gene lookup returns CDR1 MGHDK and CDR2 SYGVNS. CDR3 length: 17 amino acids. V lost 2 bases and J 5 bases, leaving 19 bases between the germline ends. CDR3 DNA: TGTGCCAGCAGTGAAAGAATTTACCGGGACTTCGACAATGAGCAGTTCTTC. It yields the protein CASSERIYRDFDNEQFF.

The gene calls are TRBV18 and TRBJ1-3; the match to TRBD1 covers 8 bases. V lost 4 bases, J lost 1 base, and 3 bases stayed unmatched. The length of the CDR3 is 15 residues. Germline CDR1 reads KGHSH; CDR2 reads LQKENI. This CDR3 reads CASSRTGRSGNTIYF. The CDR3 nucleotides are TGTGCCAGCTCACGGACAGGGAGGTCTGGAAACACCATATATTTT.

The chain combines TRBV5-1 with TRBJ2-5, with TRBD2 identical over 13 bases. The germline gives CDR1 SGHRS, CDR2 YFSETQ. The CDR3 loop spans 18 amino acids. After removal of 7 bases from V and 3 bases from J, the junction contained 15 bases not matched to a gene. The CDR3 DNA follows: TGCGCCAGCGGGCACGGGACTAGCGGGGCAAAATTGAAAGAGACCCAGTACTTC. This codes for CASGHGTSGAKLKETQYF.

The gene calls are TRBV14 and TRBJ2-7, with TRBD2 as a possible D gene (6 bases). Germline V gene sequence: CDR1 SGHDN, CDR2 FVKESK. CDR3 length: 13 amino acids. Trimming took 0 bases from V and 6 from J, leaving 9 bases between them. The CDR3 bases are TGTGCCAGCAGCCAAGATCGGAGGGCCGAGCAGTACTTC. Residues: CASSQDRRAEQYF.

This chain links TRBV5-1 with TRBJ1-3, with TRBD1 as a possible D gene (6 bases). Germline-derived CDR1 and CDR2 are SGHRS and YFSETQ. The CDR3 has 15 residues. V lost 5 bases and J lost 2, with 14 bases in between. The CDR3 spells CASSSGTTAGNTIYF. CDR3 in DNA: TGCGCCAGCAGTTCGGGGACAACGGCTGGAAACACCATATATTTT. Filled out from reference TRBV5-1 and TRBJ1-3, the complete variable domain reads KAGVTQTPRYLIKTRGQQVTLSCSPISGHRSVSWYQQTPGQGLQFLFEYFSETQRNKGNFPGRFSGRQFSNSRSEMNVSTLELGDSALYLCASSSGTTAGNTIYFGEGSWLTVV.

In DNA, the CDR3 is TGTGCCAGCAGCGTAGATTACCCTAGGGGGGAGCTGTTTTTT. Protein: CASSVDYPRGELFF. The J gene is TRBJ2-2, the V gene TRBV9; unclear D gene. Trimming cost V 0 bases and J 8 bases, with 11 bases left between them. In germline, CDR1 is SGDLS, CDR2 YYNGEE. This CDR3 is built from 14 residues.

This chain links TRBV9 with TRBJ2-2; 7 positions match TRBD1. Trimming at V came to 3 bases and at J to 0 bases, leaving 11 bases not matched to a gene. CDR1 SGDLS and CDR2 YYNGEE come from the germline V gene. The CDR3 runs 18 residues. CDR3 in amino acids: CASSDGRFGTANTGELFF. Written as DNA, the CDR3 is TGTGCCAGCAGCGACGGAAGGTTTGGGACAGCGAACACCGGGGAGCTGTTTTTT.

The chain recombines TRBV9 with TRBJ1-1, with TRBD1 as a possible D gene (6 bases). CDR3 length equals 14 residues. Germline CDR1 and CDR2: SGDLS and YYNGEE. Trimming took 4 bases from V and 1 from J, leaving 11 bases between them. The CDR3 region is CASSPGTTNTEAFF. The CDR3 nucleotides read TGTGCCAGCAGCCCCGGGACAACGAACACTGAAGCTTTCTTT.

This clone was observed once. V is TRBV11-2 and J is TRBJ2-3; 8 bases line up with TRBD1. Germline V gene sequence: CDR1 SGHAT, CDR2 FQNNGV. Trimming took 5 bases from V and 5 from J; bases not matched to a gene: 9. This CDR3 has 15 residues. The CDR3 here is CASSTQGVQGDTQYF. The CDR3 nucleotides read TGTGCCAGCAGCACACAGGGGGTTCAGGGAGATACGCAGTATTTT.

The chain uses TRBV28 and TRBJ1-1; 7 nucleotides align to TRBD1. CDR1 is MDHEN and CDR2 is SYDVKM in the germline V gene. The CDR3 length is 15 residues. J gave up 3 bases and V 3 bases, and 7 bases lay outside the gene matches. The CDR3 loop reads CASSFFGTEDTEAFF. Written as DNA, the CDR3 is TGTGCCAGCAGTTTTTTCGGGACAGAGGACACTGAAGCTTTCTTT.

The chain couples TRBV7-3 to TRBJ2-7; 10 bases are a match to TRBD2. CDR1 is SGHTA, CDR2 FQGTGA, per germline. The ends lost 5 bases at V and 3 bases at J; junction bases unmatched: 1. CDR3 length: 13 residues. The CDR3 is CASSPSGSYEQYF. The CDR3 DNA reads TGTGCCAGCAGCCCTAGCGGGAGCTACGAGCAGTACTTC.

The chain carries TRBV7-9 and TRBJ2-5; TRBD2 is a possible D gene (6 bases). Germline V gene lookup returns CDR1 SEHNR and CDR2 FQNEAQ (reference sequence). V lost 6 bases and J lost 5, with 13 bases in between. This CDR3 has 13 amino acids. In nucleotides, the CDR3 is TGTGCCAGCAGACTGGAGGGCGGTGAGACCCAGTACTTC. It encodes CASRLEGGETQYF.

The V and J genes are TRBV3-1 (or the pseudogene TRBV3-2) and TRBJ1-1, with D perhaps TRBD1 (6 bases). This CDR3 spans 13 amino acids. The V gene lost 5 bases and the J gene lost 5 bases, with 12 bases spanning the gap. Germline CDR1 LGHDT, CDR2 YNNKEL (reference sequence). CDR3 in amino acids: CASSEQGRTEAFF. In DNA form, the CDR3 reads TGTGCCAGCAGCGAACAGGGACGGACTGAAGCTTTCTTT.

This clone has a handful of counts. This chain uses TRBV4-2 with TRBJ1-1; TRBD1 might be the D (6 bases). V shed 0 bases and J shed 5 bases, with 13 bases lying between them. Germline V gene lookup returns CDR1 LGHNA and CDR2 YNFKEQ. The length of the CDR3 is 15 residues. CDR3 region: CASSQDRGARTEAFF. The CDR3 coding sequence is TGTGCCAGCAGCCAAGATCGGGGGGCCAGGACTGAAGCTTTCTTT.

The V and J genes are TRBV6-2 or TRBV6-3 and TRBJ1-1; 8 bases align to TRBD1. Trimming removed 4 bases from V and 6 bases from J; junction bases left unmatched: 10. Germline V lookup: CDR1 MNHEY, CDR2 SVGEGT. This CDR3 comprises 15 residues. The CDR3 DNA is TGTGCCAGCAGTTCCTGGGGCAGGGGGCGGGCTGAAGCTTTCTTT. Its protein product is CASSSWGRGRAEAFF.

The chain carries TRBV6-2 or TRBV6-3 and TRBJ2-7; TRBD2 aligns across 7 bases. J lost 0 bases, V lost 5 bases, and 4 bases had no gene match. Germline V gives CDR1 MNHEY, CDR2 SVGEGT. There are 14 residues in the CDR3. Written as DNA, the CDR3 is TGTGCCAGCAGTCCCCGGGACTACTCCTACGAGCAGTACTTC. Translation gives CASSPRDYSYEQYF.

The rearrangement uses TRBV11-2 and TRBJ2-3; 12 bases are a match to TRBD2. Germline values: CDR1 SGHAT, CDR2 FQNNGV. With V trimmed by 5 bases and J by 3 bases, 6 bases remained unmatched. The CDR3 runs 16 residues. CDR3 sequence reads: CASSRRLAGETDTQYF. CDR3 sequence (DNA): TGTGCCAGCAGCAGAAGACTAGCGGGAGAGACAGATACGCAGTATTTT.

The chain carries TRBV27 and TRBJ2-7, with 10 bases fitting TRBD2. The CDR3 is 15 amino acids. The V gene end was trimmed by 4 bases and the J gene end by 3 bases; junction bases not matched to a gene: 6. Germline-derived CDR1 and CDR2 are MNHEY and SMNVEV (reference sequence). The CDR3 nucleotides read TGTGCCAGCAGTTCTCCCGGGACTAGCGACTACGAGCAGTACTTC. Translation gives CASSSPGTSDYEQYF.

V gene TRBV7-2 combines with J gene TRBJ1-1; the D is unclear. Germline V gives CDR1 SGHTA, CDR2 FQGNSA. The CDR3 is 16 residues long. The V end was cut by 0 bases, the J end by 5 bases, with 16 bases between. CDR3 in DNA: TGTGCCAGCAGCTTAGCGGGAGGCGCGTGGGGAACTGAAGCTTTCTTT. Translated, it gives CASSLAGGAWGTEAFF.

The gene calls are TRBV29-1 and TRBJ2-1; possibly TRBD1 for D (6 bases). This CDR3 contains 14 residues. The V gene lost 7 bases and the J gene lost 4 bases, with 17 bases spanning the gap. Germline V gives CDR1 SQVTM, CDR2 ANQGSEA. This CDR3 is CSGQGTPGYNEQFF. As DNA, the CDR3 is TGCAGCGGGCAGGGGACGCCCGGGTACAATGAGCAGTTCTTC.

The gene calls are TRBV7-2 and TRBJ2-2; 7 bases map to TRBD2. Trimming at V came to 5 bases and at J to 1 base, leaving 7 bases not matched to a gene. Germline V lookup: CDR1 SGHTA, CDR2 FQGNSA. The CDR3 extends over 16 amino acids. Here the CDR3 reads CASSKPAGKNTGELFF. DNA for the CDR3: TGTGCCAGCAGCAAACCAGCGGGAAAGAACACCGGGGAGCTGTTTTTT. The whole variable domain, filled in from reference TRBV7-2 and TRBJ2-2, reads GAGVSQSPSNKVTEKGKDVELRCDPISGHTALYWYRQSLGQGLEFLIYFQGNSAPDKSGLPSDRFSAERTGGSVSTLTIQRTQQEDSAVYLCASSKPAGKNTGELFFGEGSRLTVL.

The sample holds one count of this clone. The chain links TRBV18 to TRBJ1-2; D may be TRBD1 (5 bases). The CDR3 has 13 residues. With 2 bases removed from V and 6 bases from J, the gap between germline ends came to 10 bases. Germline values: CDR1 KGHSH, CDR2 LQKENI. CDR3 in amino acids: CASSPGVRDGYTF. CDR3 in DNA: TGTGCCAGCTCACCAGGGGTCAGGGATGGCTACACCTTC. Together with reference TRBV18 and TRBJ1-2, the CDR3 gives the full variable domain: NAGVMQNPRHLVRRRGQEARLRCSPMKGHSHVYWYRQLPEEGLKFMVYLQKENIIDESGMPKERFSAEFPKEGPSILRIQQVVRGDSAAYFCASSPGVRDGYTFGSGTRLTVV.

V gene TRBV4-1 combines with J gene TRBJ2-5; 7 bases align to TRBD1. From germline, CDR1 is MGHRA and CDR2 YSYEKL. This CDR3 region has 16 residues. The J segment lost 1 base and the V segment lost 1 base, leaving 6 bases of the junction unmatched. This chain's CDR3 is CASSQAFTGAQETQYF. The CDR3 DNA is TGCGCCAGCAGCCAAGCGTTCACAGGGGCCCAAGAGACCCAGTACTTC.

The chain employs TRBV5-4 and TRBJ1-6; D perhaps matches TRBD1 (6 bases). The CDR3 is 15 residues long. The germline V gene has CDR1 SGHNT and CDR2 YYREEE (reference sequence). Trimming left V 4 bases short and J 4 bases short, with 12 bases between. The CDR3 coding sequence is TGTGCCAGCAGCCCAGGGACAAAATATAATTCACCCCTCCACTTT. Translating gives CASSPGTKYNSPLHF.

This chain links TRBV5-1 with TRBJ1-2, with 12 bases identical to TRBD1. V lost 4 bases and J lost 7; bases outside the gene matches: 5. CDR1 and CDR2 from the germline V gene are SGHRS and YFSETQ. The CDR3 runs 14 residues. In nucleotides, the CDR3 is TGCGCCAGCAGCCAGGGACAGGGGGCTCGTGGCTACACCTTC. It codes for CASSQGQGARGYTF. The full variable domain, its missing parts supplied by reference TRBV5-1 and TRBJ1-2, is KAGVTQTPRYLIKTRGQQVTLSCSPISGHRSVSWYQQTPGQGLQFLFEYFSETQRNKGNFPGRFSGRQFSNSRSEMNVSTLELGDSALYLCASSQGQGARGYTFGSGTRLTVV.

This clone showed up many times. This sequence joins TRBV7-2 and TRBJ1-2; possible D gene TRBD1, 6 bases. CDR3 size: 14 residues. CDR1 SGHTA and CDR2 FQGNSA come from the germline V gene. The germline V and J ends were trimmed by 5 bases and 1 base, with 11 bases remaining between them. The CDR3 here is CASSPRGGNYGYTF. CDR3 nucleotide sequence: TGTGCCAGCAGCCCAAGAGGGGGTAACTATGGCTACACCTTC.